Here is one T cell receptor (beta chain) with its context. There is no known antigen for this receptor. No clone much larger than this one lies a single base away; base qualities are absent. The entry originates in a study of T cells after yellow fever vaccination (dated by TCRdb to the late 2010s). Context from the whole study: The SMART-Seq v4 Ultra Low Input RNA kit was used to prepare libraries from fractions with low cell numbers. Bulk PBMC replicates and cell subsets were isolated from blood drawn at multiple timepoints before and after both primary and secondary immunization. To track T-cell clones before and after primary and booster YFV17D yellow fever vaccination, bulk TCR alpha and beta repertoires were sequenced longitudinally. Two healthy male donors, one aged 18 to 30 and one aged 30 to 40 years, made up the cohort.

According to the study, the label for this sample's treatment or condition signals: live attenuated yellow fever vaccine strain. At each blood-draw timepoint, two biological replicates of bulk PBMCs were collected. A standard Ficoll-Paque protocol was used to isolate PBMCs from peripheral blood. TriZol was used to extract RNA from bulk PBMCs, CD4 and CD8 fractions, and dextramer-positive and dextramer-negative fractions. For this chain, trimming is 2 bases at the V end and 3 bases at the J end, and the number of junction bases without a gene match is 11. Reading the germline V gene (reference sequence) gives CDR1 DFQATT and CDR2 SNEGSKA. Measured from the cysteine to the phenylalanine, the CDR3 is 17 residues long. Left in the record is the CDR3 DNA by itself, 51 bases read in frame from the first base. The listed sequencing device is Illumina NovaSeq 6000. TCR cDNA was synthesized by 5'RACE template switching, through which a universal primer site and unique molecular identifiers were introduced. Priming for cDNA synthesis came from both the TCR alpha and TCR beta constant segments. Libraries were amplified in two PCR steps, with sample barcodes and sequencing adapters added in the second step. Libraries were sequenced on Illumina HiSeq 2500 (2x100 bp) or NovaSeq (2x150 bp). Processing in the source paper ran as follows. Demultiplexing of reads and collapsing into UMI consensus sequences were performed with MIGEC, and V(D)J alignment was carried out with MiXCR. Vaccine-responding clonotypes were identified with edgeR using replicate PBMC samples, with FDR below 0.01 and a log2 fold change above 5 up to day 15 being required. Each bulk clonotype was labeled CD4 or CD8 based on which sequenced repertoire, CD4 or CD8, contained the clonotype at higher abundance. TCRdb's own reprocessing of the public reads used fastp at Q25 and MiXCR and kept productive beta chains. Rows are unified per CDR3 protein, each entry keeping the most common DNA and genes. The V and J calls here are based on TCRdb, not the publication. The sample has around 330,000 distinct CDR3 sequences on record, around 3.9% of them singletons. Around 22% of the sample is held by the ten biggest clonotypes.

Overall results and qualifications from the work: Compared with the primary T-cell response, the secondary T-cell response was faster but weaker, reaching its peak on day 5 rather than on day 15. Only a couple of donors were included in the study, so the extent to which the findings can be generalized is limited. A small fraction of clonotypes appeared in both the CD4 and CD8 compartments, likely as a result of convergent recombination. Most clones expanded after primary vaccination were re-detected after the booster (96% of CD4 and around 88% of CD8), suggesting broad memory maintenance. Computational filtering was needed because FACS-sorted repertoires could contain abundant contaminating clonotypes from the bulk population.

The chain was built from TRBV20-1 and TRBJ2-1; 9 central bases correspond to TRBD2. This receptor was obtained from a man between 18 and 29 years old who received the YFV17D yellow fever vaccine. Specimen: PBMCs, collected on the day of the yellow fever booster vaccination. The DNA is as follows: TGCAGTGCTAGACCCAACCCCCGGCGGGGGGGCTACAATGAGCAGTTCTTC. It translates as CSARPNPRRGGYNEQFF.